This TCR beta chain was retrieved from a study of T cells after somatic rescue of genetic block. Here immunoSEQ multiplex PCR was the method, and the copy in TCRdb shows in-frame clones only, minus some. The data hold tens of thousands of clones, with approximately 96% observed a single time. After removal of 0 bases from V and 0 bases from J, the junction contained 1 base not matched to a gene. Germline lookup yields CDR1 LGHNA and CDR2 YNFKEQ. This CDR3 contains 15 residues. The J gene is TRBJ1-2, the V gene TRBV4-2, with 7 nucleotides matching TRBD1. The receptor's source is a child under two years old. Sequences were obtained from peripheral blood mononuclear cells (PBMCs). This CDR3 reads CASSQDGTANYGYTF. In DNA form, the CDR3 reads TGTGCCAGCAGCCAAGATGGGACAGCTAACTATGGCTACACCTTC.